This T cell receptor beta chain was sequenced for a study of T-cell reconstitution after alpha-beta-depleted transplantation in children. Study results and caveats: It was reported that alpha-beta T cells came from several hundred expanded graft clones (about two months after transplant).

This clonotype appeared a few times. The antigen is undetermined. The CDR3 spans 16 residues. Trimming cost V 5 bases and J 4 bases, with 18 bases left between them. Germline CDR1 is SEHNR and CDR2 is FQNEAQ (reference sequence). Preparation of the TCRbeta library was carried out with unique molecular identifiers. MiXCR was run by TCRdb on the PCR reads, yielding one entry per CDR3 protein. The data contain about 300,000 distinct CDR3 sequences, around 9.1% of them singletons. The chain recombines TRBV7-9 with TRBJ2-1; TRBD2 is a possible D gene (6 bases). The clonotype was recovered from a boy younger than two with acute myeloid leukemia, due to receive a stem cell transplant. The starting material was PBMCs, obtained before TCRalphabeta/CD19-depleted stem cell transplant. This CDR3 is CASSVIGGANYNEQFF. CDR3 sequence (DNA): TGTGCCAGCAGCGTCATAGGAGGGGCGAATTACAATGAGCAGTTCTTC.